This passage covers 24 T cell receptor beta chains from one sample sequenced in a study of cytomegalovirus exposure and HLA in healthy donors. Libraries were prepared by immunoSEQ multiplex PCR; TCRdb keeps only in-frame clonotypes and omits some of them. Of about 160,000 clones listed, 85% are singletons. Sequencing was carried out using PBMCs. The receptors were sampled from a man aged 25 to 45 in good health and CMV-seropositive.

The J gene is TRBJ2-3, the V gene TRBV27; TRBD1 is a possible D gene (6 bases). Trimming removed 2 bases at V and 1 base at J, with 10 bases between. The V gene's germline CDR1 is MNHEY and CDR2 SMNVEV (reference sequence). CDR3 size: 15 residues. CDR3 in DNA: TGTGCCAGCAGTTTAAGGGGGATCGGCACAGATACGCAGTATTTT. Amino acids: CASSLRGIGTDTQYF.

The V call is TRBV4-3, the J call TRBJ1-2; a weak D match, TRBD1 (5 bases). The CDR3 spans 15 residues. Germline CDR1 and CDR2: LGHNA and YSLEER. Trimming took 4 bases from V and 2 from J, leaving 14 bases between them. CDR3 in amino acids: CASSPNGGINYGYTF. CDR3 sequence (DNA): TGCGCCAGCAGCCCAAACGGGGGGATCAACTATGGCTACACCTTC.

In this sample, this clone turned up once. This rearrangement joins TRBV25-1 to TRBJ2-7, with a weak D call TRBD2 (6 bases). This CDR3 spans 16 amino acids. CDR1 is MGHDK and CDR2 is SYGVNS in the germline V gene. The V and J ends lost 2 bases and 2 bases respectively, with 16 bases between them. CDR3 in amino acids: CASSEAGTGVAYEQYF. The CDR3 coding sequence is TGTGCCAGCAGTGAAGCGGGAACGGGAGTCGCCTACGAGCAGTACTTC.

This chain joins TRBV4-1 and TRBJ2-7, with D possibly matching TRBD2 (5 bases). Germline CDR1 MGHRA, CDR2 YSYEKL. The germline V and J ends were trimmed by 6 bases and 7 bases, with 13 bases remaining between them. The CDR3 totals 12 residues. The DNA for the CDR3 is TGCGCCAGCAGGGGAGTCTACGGGGAGCAGTACTTC. Amino acid sequence: CASRGVYGEQYF.

V and J are TRBV7-6 and TRBJ1-4, with 8 bases matching TRBD1. The CDR3 totals 16 residues. With 5 bases clipped from V and 8 bases from J, the junction kept 13 bases outside the gene matches. Germline assignment: CDR1 SGHVS and CDR2 FNYEAQ. CDR3 sequence (DNA): TGTGCCAGCAGCGGCAGGACAGGGAGGTTCGGCGAAAAACTGTTTTTT. Residues: CASSGRTGRFGEKLFF.

The chain combines TRBV2 with TRBJ2-5; perhaps TRBD2 as D (6 bases). CDR3 size: 14 residues. Trimming took off 7 bases at V and 1 base at J, with 13 bases between the two ends. Germline CDR1 and CDR2: SNHLY and FYNNEI. In DNA form, the CDR3 reads TGTGCCAGCACTGACGGGGGTGCCCAAGAGACCCAGTACTTC. Translated, it gives CASTDGGAQETQYF.

The chain recombines TRBV5-1 with TRBJ2-7, with TRBD2 as a possible D gene (7 bases). This CDR3 contains 16 residues. Trimming shortened V by 0 bases and J by 5 bases, and 18 bases separated the two germline ends. Germline loops: CDR1 SGHRS, CDR2 YFSETQ. The CDR3 loop is CASSLGGGGGVDEQYF. CDR3 in DNA: TGCGCCAGCAGCTTGGGGGGCGGCGGGGGCGTTGACGAGCAGTACTTC. The whole variable domain, remainder taken from reference TRBV5-1 and TRBJ2-7, is KAGVTQTPRYLIKTRGQQVTLSCSPISGHRSVSWYQQTPGQGLQFLFEYFSETQRNKGNFPGRFSGRQFSNSRSEMNVSTLELGDSALYLCASSLGGGGGVDEQYFGPGTRLTVT.

This clone was recorded a few times. The chain joins TRBV5-4 to TRBJ2-7; perhaps TRBD2 as D (6 bases). The CDR3 has 13 residues. Germline V gene sequence: CDR1 SGHNT, CDR2 YYREEE (reference sequence). Deletions cut 4 bases from V and 3 bases from J, with 11 bases between. CDR3 coding DNA: TGTGCCAGCAGCCAGATGGGACTCTACGAGCAGTACTTC. Protein sequence: CASSQMGLYEQYF.

The V gene is TRBV7-2, the J gene TRBJ2-1, with 7 bases that match TRBD1. The V segment lost 5 bases and the J segment 12 bases; nucleotides outside the gene matches: 7. CDR1 is SGHTA and CDR2 is FQGNSA in the germline V gene. This CDR3 comprises 12 residues. CDR3 protein: CASSPRTGSQFF. CDR3 coding DNA: TGTGCCAGCAGCCCGAGGACAGGATCGCAGTTCTTC.

The chain uses TRBV7-8 and TRBJ2-5; 11 nucleotides align to TRBD2. CDR3 length: 16 amino acids. After removal of 7 bases from V and 2 bases from J, the junction contained 9 bases not matched to a gene. The V gene's germline CDR1 is SGHVS and CDR2 FQNEAQ. The CDR3 DNA reads TGTGCCAGCACCCAGTGGGTAGCGGGGGGGCAAGAGACCCAGTACTTC. Protein: CASTQWVAGGQETQYF.

A word on this clone: An end of the junction differs from the germline gene, which may be a read error. This rearrangement joins TRBV7-7 to TRBJ2-1, with 8 bases matching TRBD2. CDR3 length: 17 amino acids. In germline, CDR1 is SSHAT, CDR2 FNYEAQ (reference sequence). The CDR3 DNA sequence: TGTGCTAGCAGCTCAAATCAACTAGCGGACTCCTACAATGAGCAGTTCTTC. It is translated as CASSSNQLADSYNEQFF.

V is TRBV30 and J is TRBJ2-7, with TRBD1 identical over 12 bases. Trimming took 5 bases from V and 4 from J; bases not matched to a gene: 6. This CDR3 is built from 14 residues. Germline CDR1 and CDR2: GTSNPN and SVGIG (reference sequence). CDR3 sequence reads: CAWEPGQGAYEQYF. The CDR3 DNA follows: TGTGCCTGGGAACCGGGACAGGGGGCTTACGAGCAGTACTTC.

V is TRBV27 and J is TRBJ1-3, with TRBD1 matching 8 bases. V trimming: 6 bases; J trimming: 2 bases; junction bases outside the gene matches: 6. The CDR3 is 15 residues long. From germline, CDR1 is MNHEY and CDR2 SMNVEV (reference sequence). CDR3 nucleotides: TGTGCCAGCAGCTGGACGGGACAGGCTGGAAACACCATATATTTT. Residues: CASSWTGQAGNTIYF.

The V and J genes are TRBV6-8 and TRBJ1-3; D uncertain. Germline V CDR1 and CDR2: MNHGY, SAAAGT. Trimming cost V 4 bases and J 7 bases, with 2 bases left between them. CDR3 length equals 10 residues. This CDR3 reads CASSSNTIYF. DNA of the CDR3: TGTGCCAGCAGTTCGAACACCATATATTTT.

The rearrangement uses TRBV15 and TRBJ1-1; 7 bases agree with TRBD1. Germline CDR1 and CDR2: LNHNV and YYDKDF (reference sequence). Trimming removed 6 bases from V and 5 bases from J; junction bases left unmatched: 9. There are 14 residues in the CDR3. The CDR3 sequence is CATRDRVMRTEAFF. In DNA, the CDR3 is TGTGCCACCAGAGACAGGGTCATGAGGACTGAAGCTTTCTTT.

This clone was counted between two and nine times. As DNA, the CDR3 is TGTGCCAGCTCACCCTTTCCCACATGGAACACTGAAGCTTTCTTT. This codes for CASSPFPTWNTEAFF. This chain uses TRBV18 with TRBJ1-1, with D uncertain. Between the trimmed V and J ends, which lost 3 bases and 1 base, there was a span of 12 bases. CDR1 is KGHSH, CDR2 LQKENI, per germline. The CDR3 loop spans 15 amino acids. Variable domain in full (rest from reference TRBV18 and TRBJ1-1): NAGVMQNPRHLVRRRGQEARLRCSPMKGHSHVYWYRQLPEEGLKFMVYLQKENIIDESGMPKERFSAEFPKEGPSILRIQQVVRGDSAAYFCASSPFPTWNTEAFFGQGTRLTVV.

Notes on this clone: An end of the junction does not agree with germline; a read error may underlie this. The gene calls are TRBV7-7 and TRBJ2-5, with a possible D match to TRBD1 (7 bases). Germline assignment: CDR1 SSHAT and CDR2 FNYEAQ (reference sequence). This CDR3 contains 13 residues. The CDR3 here is CASSLAAGGNQYF. The CDR3 DNA is TGTGCTAGCAGCTTAGCGGCAGGGGGGAACCAGTACTTC.

With regard to this clone: A clone one base away is much larger, so this may be a read error. This chain joins TRBV4-2 and TRBJ2-3; 9 positions match TRBD2. Germline lookup yields CDR1 LGHNA and CDR2 YNFKEQ. This CDR3 contains 14 residues. V dropped 6 bases and J dropped 1; count of bases not matched to a gene: 2. The chain's CDR3 is CASRERGGTDTQYF. CDR3 in DNA: TGTGCCAGCAGGGAGCGGGGGGGCACAGATACGCAGTATTTT.

The chain has TRBV5-6 and TRBJ1-6; the match to TRBD1 covers 7 bases. V gave up 0 bases and J gave up 7 bases; unmatched junction bases: 1. CDR3 length equals 14 residues. Germline CDR1 SGHDT, CDR2 YYEEEE. In DNA, the CDR3 is TGTGCCAGCAGCTTGGGCAGGGGGAATTCACCCCTCCACTTT. It is translated as CASSLGRGNSPLHF.

The chain joins TRBV27 to TRBJ2-7; D may be TRBD1 (6 bases). CDR1 is MNHEY and CDR2 is SMNVEV in the germline V gene (reference sequence). V was cut by 0 bases and J by 5 bases, with 20 bases left in between. This CDR3 spans 17 amino acids. The chain's CDR3 is CASSLSPGAGLGNEQYF. The CDR3 region has the DNA TGTGCCAGCAGTTTATCACCAGGGGCCGGGCTCGGGAACGAGCAGTACTTC.

For the CDR3, the DNA is TGTGCCAGCAGCTTGGGTAGGCGGGGCTACGAGCAGTACTTC. As protein: CASSLGRRGYEQYF. The rearrangement links TRBV5-6 to TRBJ2-7; TRBD2 is a possible D gene (6 bases). The CDR3 contains 14 residues. V was cut by 0 bases and J by 3 bases, with 10 bases left in between. Germline V lookup: CDR1 SGHDT, CDR2 YYEEEE.

The chain employs TRBV19 and TRBJ1-4; unclear D gene. Germline V CDR1 and CDR2: LNHDA, SQIVND (reference sequence). The V gene lost 5 bases and the J gene lost 3 bases, with 10 bases spanning the gap. The CDR3 runs to 14 residues. CDR3 protein: CASSPGDANEKLFF. CDR3 DNA: TGTGCCAGTAGTCCGGGAGACGCTAATGAAAAACTGTTTTTT. The entire variable domain, with the rest obtained from reference TRBV19 and TRBJ1-4, is as follows: DGGITQSPKYLFRKEGQNVTLSCEQNLNHDAMYWYRQDPGQGLRLIYYSQIVNDFQKGDIAEGYSVSREKKESFPLTVTSAQKNPTAFYLCASSPGDANEKLFFGSGTQLSVL.

The chain combines TRBV30 with TRBJ1-1; 9 bases are shared with TRBD1. CDR1 is GTSNPN, CDR2 SVGIG, per germline (reference sequence). The CDR3 totals 16 residues. Trimming cost V 1 base and J 4 bases; bases outside gene matches: 10. CDR3: CAWSAIRDRAPTEAFF. Written as DNA, the CDR3 is TGTGCCTGGAGTGCGATCCGGGACAGGGCCCCCACTGAAGCTTTCTTT. Filled out from reference TRBV30 and TRBJ1-1, the complete variable domain reads SQTIHQWPATLVQPVGSPLSLECTVEGTSNPNLYWYRQAAGRGLQLLFYSVGIGQISSEVPQNLSASRPQDRQFILSSKKLLLSDSGFYLCAWSAIRDRAPTEAFFGQGTRLTVV.

The rearrangement uses TRBV16 and TRBJ1-1; 9 bases align to TRBD1. V lost 3 bases and J lost 3; bases outside the gene matches: 11. Germline V gene data show CDR1 as KGHSY and CDR2 as FQNENV. This CDR3 has 17 residues. The CDR3 protein is CASSQAGTGSLYTEAFF. The DNA for the CDR3 is TGTGCCAGCAGCCAGGCTGGGACAGGGAGTTTATACACTGAAGCTTTCTTT.